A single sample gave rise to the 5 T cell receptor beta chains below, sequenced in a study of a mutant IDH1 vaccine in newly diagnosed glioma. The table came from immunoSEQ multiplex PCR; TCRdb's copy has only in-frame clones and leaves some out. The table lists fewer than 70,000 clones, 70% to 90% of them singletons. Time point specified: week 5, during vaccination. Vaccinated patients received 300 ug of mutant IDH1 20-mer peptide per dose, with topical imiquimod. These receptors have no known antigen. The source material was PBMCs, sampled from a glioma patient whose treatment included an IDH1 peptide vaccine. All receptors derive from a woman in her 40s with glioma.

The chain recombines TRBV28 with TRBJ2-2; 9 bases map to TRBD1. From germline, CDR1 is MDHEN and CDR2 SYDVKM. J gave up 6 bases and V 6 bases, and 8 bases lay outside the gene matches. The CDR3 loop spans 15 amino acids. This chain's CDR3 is CASSQRTGGSGELFF. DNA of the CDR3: TGTGCCAGCAGCCAGAGAACAGGGGGCTCCGGGGAGCTGTTTTTT.

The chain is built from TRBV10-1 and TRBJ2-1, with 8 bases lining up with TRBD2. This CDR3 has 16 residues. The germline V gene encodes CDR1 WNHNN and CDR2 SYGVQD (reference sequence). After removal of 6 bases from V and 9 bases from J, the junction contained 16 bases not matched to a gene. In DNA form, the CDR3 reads TGCGCCAGCAGCCCCGGGGTAGCGGGACGCTGGGGTGAGCAGTTCTTC. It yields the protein CASSPGVAGRWGEQFF.

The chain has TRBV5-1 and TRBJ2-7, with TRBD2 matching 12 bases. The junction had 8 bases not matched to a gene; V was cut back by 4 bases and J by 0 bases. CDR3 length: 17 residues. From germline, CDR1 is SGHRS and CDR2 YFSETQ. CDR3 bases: TGCGCCAGCAGCACGGGGCTAGCGGGGGGGGTCTCCTACGAGCAGTACTTC. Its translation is CASSTGLAGGVSYEQYF.

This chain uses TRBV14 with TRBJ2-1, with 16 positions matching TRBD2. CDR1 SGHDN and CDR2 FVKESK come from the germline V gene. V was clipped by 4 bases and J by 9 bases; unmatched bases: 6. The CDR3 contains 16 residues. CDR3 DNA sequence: TGTGCCAGCAGCCCGGGGACTAGCGGGAGGGCAGGTGAGCAGTTCTTC. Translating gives CASSPGTSGRAGEQFF.

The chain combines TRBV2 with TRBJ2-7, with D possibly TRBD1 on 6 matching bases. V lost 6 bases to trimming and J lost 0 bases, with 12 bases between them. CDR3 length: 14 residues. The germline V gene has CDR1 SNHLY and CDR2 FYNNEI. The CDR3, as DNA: TGTGCCAGCAGGGCTGACAGGAGCTCCTACGAGCAGTACTTC. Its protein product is CASRADRSSYEQYF.